These T cell receptor beta chains were read from a single sample in a study of blood T cell repertoires in COVID-19. TCRdb's copy holds only in-frame clones and misses some; the assay was immunoSEQ multiplex PCR. The table has under 200,000 clones, approximately 90% seen once. Sample: peripheral blood. These receptors were obtained from a man in his fifties or sixties with acute or convalescent COVID-19. CDR3s include the opening cysteine and the closing phenylalanine or tryptophan. The order of the fields is J gene, clone size, V gene, D gene, CDR3 DNA, CDR3 protein. The D gene is left open where the match is weak. Size tells how often a clone was seen (once, few, many) or the class of an expanded clone, and some rows leave it out.

TRBJ1-1,.,TRBV19,TRBD1,TGTGCCAGTAGTACGACAGGGTATACGAACACTGAAGCTTTCTTT,CASSTTGYTNTEAFF
TRBJ1-5,.,TRBV7-8,TRBD1,TGTGCCAGCAGCTTAGCAGACATTTCTGGGACAGGGAGCAATCAGCCCCAGCATTTT,CASSLADISGTGSNQPQHF
TRBJ1-1,.,TRBV6-5,.,TGTGCCAGCAGTTACTCGATTCAGCGTATGAACACTGAAGCTTTCTTT,CASSYSIQRMNTEAFF
TRBJ2-1,once,TRBV24-1,TRBD1,TGTGCCACCAGTGGCCCCACAGGGGGCATCGATGAGCAGTTCTTC,CATSGPTGGIDEQFF
TRBJ2-3,.,TRBV6-2/TRBV6-3,TRBD2,TGTGCCAGCAGCCATAAGGGACTAGCGGGAGGAACAGATACGCAGTATTTT,CASSHKGLAGGTDTQYF
TRBJ1-2,.,TRBV19,TRBD1,TGTGCCAGTAGCCTCGGAATACAGGGGGACTATGGCTACACCTTC,CASSLGIQGDYGYTF
TRBJ2-2,.,TRBV13,.,TGTGCCAGCAGCTTAGAAGGCCAGGGCGCCGGGGAGCTGTTTTTT,CASSLEGQGAGELFF
TRBJ2-7,.,TRBV27,TRBD2,TGTGCCAGCAGTTTCCCTCCGACTAGCGGGAGACCTTACGAGCAGTACTTC,CASSFPPTSGRPYEQYF
TRBJ2-1,.,TRBV7-9,.,TGTGCCAGCAGCCCGACCCCCGCGGATGAGCAGTTCTTC,CASSPTPADEQFF
TRBJ2-1,.,TRBV29-1,.,TGCAGCGTTTCTCTAATCTTTGAGGGAGCTAGCTATGAGCAGTTCTTC,CSVSLIFEGASYEQFF
TRBJ2-3,.,TRBV6-2/TRBV6-3,.,TGTGCCAGCAGTTACACAGCAGGGCTGTTCGATACGCAGTATTTT,CASSYTAGLFDTQYF
TRBJ1-2,.,TRBV28,.,TGTGCCAGCAGCCAAGGGGGAAGCAACTATGGCTACACCTTC,CASSQGGSNYGYTF
TRBJ1-4,.,TRBV5-1,TRBD1,TGCGCCAGCAGTTTCCAGGGGGCTAATGAAAAACTGTTTTTT,CASSFQGANEKLFF
TRBJ1-5,.,TRBV7-2,.,TGTGCCAGCAGCTACGCGGGGAGCAATCAGCCCCAGCATTTT,CASSYAGSNQPQHF
TRBJ1-1,.,TRBV10-1,.,TGCGCCAGCAGCGCCCGGTTCCGGGAGTGTAGCACTGAAGCTTTCTTT,CASSARFRECSTEAFF
TRBJ2-5,.,TRBV6-5,TRBD1,TGTGCCAGCAGCCATGACAGGGATAGGTGTGAGACCCAGTACTTC,CASSHDRDRCETQYF
TRBJ1-6,once,TRBV18,TRBD1,TGTGCCAGCTCACCCACGACAGGGAATAATTCACCCCTCCACTTT,CASSPTTGNNSPLHF
TRBJ2-2,once,TRBV6-5,.,TGTGCCAGCACCCGGTCCTACACCGGGGAGCTGTTTTTT,CASTRSYTGELFF
TRBJ2-2,.,TRBV9,.,TGTGCCAGCAGCGTAGGGGACACCGCTCACACCGGGGAGCTGTTTTTT,CASSVGDTAHTGELFF
TRBJ1-5,.,TRBV6-2/TRBV6-3,TRBD1,TGTGCCAGCAGCCCAATCCCCTCCGGGACAGGGGGTGTTCAGCCCCAGCATTTT,CASSPIPSGTGGVQPQHF
TRBJ1-5,.,TRBV9,.,TGTGCCAGCAGCCCGGGGGGCCTTAATCAGCCCCAGCATTTT,CASSPGGLNQPQHF
TRBJ2-5,.,TRBV10-3,TRBD1,TGTGCCATCAGTGGGCCGGCAGGGGGCCCCCAAGAGACCCAGTACTTC,CAISGPAGGPQETQYF
TRBJ1-4,.,TRBV29-1,.,TGCAGCGTCACCGGGGGACTTGAAAAACTGTTTTTT,CSVTGGLEKLFF
TRBJ2-1,.,TRBV3-1/TRBV3-2,TRBD2,TGTGCCAGCAGCCTAGCGGGGGGGCCCAATGAGCAGTTCTTC,CASSLAGGPNEQFF
TRBJ2-3,.,TRBV25-1,.,TGTGCCAGCAAACCTTCGGGTCGGGAATTAGATACGCAGTATTTT,CASKPSGRELDTQYF
TRBJ1-1,.,TRBV11-2,TRBD1,TGTGCCAGCAGCTTCACAGGGGGCCGGAACACTGAAGCTTTCTTT,CASSFTGGRNTEAFF
TRBJ1-6,.,TRBV19,TRBD1,TGTGCCAGTAGCCCCCGGGACAGCATTAATTCACCCCTCCACTTT,CASSPRDSINSPLHF
TRBJ2-6,.,TRBV27,TRBD1,TGTGCCAGCACCCTCCGGGACAGGGGGTTTCTAGGGGCCAACGTCCTGACTTTC,CASTLRDRGFLGANVLTF
TRBJ2-2,.,TRBV29-1,.,TGCAGCGTTGAAACCAGGGTGACCGGGGAGCTGTTTTTT,CSVETRVTGELFF
TRBJ1-6,.,TRBV27,.,TGTGCCAGCAGTTTCCGACAGGTTAATTCACCCCTCCACTTT,CASSFRQVNSPLHF
TRBJ1-3,.,TRBV19,.,TGTGCCAGCGATACGGGGGTCGGTGGAAACACCATATATTTT,CASDTGVGGNTIYF
TRBJ1-2,.,TRBV24-1,TRBD1,TGTGCCACCAGTGAGGGGACAGGACGATATGGCTACACCTTC,CATSEGTGRYGYTF
TRBJ2-7,.,TRBV27,TRBD1,TGTGCCAGCAGTTCAAATACCGGGACAGGGGGCCACCCCCAGTACTTC,CASSSNTGTGGHPQYF
TRBJ1-5,few,TRBV7-2,.,TGTGCCAGCAGCTTATCTCATAGTCCGGGGAATCAGCCCCAGCATTTT,CASSLSHSPGNQPQHF
TRBJ1-1,.,TRBV5-1,.,TGCGCCAGCAGCTCGACAGGACAGATGAACACTGAAGCTTTCTTT,CASSSTGQMNTEAFF
TRBJ1-2,few,TRBV6-5,.,TGTGCCAGCAGGCCCGGGACACCTGGCGTTGGCTACACCTTC,CASRPGTPGVGYTF
TRBJ2-7,.,TRBV5-6,TRBD1,TGTGCCAGCAGCTGGGGACAGTCCTACGAGCAGTACTTC,CASSWGQSYEQYF